This T cell receptor (beta chain) stems from a study of metastatic and nonmetastatic thyroid tumors. This clone showed up many times. MiXCR was used by TCRdb to re-call the PCR reads. The sample carries 25,000 to 35,000 clones, 16% recorded once. This CDR3 contains 14 residues. Trimming shortened V by 7 bases and J by 1 base, and 10 bases separated the two germline ends. Germline V gives CDR1 SGHTA, CDR2 FQGNSA. No patient received treatment before thyroid surgery. Sequences were obtained from blood. The chain has TRBV7-2 and TRBJ2-2, with D uncertain. The receptor was isolated from a female donor with papillary thyroid cancer or a benign thyroid nodule (not recorded which). Some clones in this sample may be carry-over from other donors' samples. The CDR3 region is CASKTHRNTGELFF. In nucleotides, the CDR3 is TGTGCCAGCAAAACCCACCGGAACACCGGGGAGCTGTTTTTT.